This TCR beta chain was recorded in a study of post-analysis software for immune sequencing data. In the study overall: Relapsing-remitting, secondary progressive and progressive-relapsing forms made up the multiple sclerosis disease courses.

Carried by the TCR beta cDNA libraries were unique molecular identifiers. Some 500,000 cDNA molecules were recovered from an input of about 0.95 to 11 million T cells. TCRdb re-called the PCR reads with MiXCR, one entry per CDR3 protein. The sample lists hundreds of thousands of distinct CDR3 sequences; just under 30% were seen once. For this clonotype: No antigen is known for it.

The V end was cut by 5 bases, the J end by 3 bases, with 7 bases between. This CDR3 is built from 12 residues. CDR1 and CDR2 (germline): ENHRY, SYGVKD. Study results and limitations: Controls' normalized Chao1 diversity significantly exceeded that of multiple sclerosis patients. Among four to six TRBV segments more frequent in patients than controls were TRBV5-6, TRBV5-1 and TRBV20-1.

Sequencing input: blood. The chain recombines TRBV10-3 with TRBJ1-1; D ambiguous. The sequence was collected from a girl between 10 and 17 years old with multiple sclerosis. The CDR3 sequence is CAISKADTEAFF. CDR3 DNA sequence: TGTGCCATCAGTAAGGCGGACACTGAAGCTTTCTTT.